This T cell receptor (beta chain) came from a study of beta chain features in type 1 diabetes. General study findings and limits: Moderate but significant shortening of TCRB CDR3s was recorded in all four CD4+ subsets from Type 1 diabetes patients. There was no resolution here of whether HLA type influences TCRB rearrangement.

For this clone: What it recognizes is unknown.

Expressed TCRB transcripts were sequenced because the entire RNA isolate underwent reverse transcription. Regulatory, naive and central memory T cell samples averaged approximately 3.4 million reads. Repertoires were generated with immunoSEQ multiplex PCR, while TCRdb's copy carries only in-frame clones and drops some. The table records 110,000 to 150,000 clones, nearly 9.5% of them present only once. Germline V CDR1 and CDR2: MNHEY, SMNVEV (reference sequence). CDR3 length: 16 amino acids. Trimming took 3 bases from V and 5 from J; bases not matched to a gene: 6. The specimen was central memory CD4+ T cells from blood. This clonotype was sampled from a man between 18 and 35 years old in good health. V is TRBV27 and J is TRBJ1-6, with 8 positions matching TRBD1. The CDR3 DNA follows: TGTGCCAGCAGTTTCTCAGGGGGCCGCGATAATTCACCCCTCCACTTT. Its protein product is CASSFSGGRDNSPLHF.